This TCR beta chain emerged from a study of T-cell reconstitution after alpha-beta-depleted transplantation in children. Study-wide results and limits: Reportedly, roughly two months post-transplant, alpha-beta T cells arose from several hundred expanded graft clones.

Only a few counts were recorded for this clonotype. Its target is not known. CDR3 length equals 15 residues. V lost 1 base, J lost 4 bases, and 17 bases lay in between. Germline V lookup: CDR1 GTSNPN, CDR2 SVGIG (reference sequence). TCRbeta library preparation incorporated unique molecular identifiers. TCRdb re-derived calls from the PCR reads in MiXCR, one entry per CDR3 protein. The sample lists over 200,000 distinct CDR3 sequences; approximately 10% were seen once. Sequenced here: PBMCs, sampled before TCRalphabeta/CD19-depleted stem cell transplant. The chain has TRBV30 and TRBJ2-7; D remains ambiguous. The source is a child under two years old with acute myeloid leukemia, due to receive a stem cell transplant. Written as DNA, the CDR3 is TGTGCCTGGAGTGGACGGCTTCGTCAGTGGTACGAGCAGTACTTC. Its translation is CAWSGRLRQWYEQYF.